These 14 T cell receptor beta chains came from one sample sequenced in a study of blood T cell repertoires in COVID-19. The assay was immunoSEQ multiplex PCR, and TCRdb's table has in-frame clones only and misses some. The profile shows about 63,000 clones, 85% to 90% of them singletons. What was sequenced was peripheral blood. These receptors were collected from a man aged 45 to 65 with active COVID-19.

The CDR3 nucleotides read TGTGCCAGCAGTTTGGGGTCGACACAGGGGTACGAGCAGTACTTC. Translated, it gives CASSLGSTQGYEQYF. The J gene is TRBJ2-7, the V gene TRBV11-3, with TRBD1 identical over 7 bases. V trimming: 6 bases; J trimming: 4 bases; junction bases outside the gene matches: 12. The germline CDR1 and CDR2 sequences are SGHNT and YENEEA. The CDR3 runs to 15 residues.

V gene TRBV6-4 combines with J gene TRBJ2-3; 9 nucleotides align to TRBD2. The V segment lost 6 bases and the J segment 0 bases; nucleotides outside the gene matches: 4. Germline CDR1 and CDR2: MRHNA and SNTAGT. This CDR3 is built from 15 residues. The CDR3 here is CASSPTSGSTDTQYF. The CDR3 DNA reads TGTGCCAGCAGCCCTACTAGCGGGAGCACAGATACGCAGTATTTT.

The CDR3 sequence is CASSPGGNYGYTF. DNA for the CDR3: TGTGCCAGCAGCCCGGGGGGCAACTATGGCTACACCTTC. The chain joins TRBV12-3 or TRBV12-4 to TRBJ1-2, with D possibly matching TRBD1 (6 bases). This CDR3 has 13 residues. Trimming stripped 6 bases from V and 2 bases from J, with 10 bases between.

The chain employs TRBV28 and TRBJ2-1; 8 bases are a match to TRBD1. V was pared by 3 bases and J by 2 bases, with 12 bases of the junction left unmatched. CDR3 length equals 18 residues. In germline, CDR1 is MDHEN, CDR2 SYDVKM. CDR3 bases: TGTGCCAGCAGTTTCCATCTGGGGTGGGGACAGGCCTACAATGAGCAGTTCTTC. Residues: CASSFHLGWGQAYNEQFF.

CDR3 nucleotides: TGTGCCGCGACGGGACTAGCGGCAAACACAGATACGCAGTATTTT. It encodes CAATGLAANTDTQYF. This chain joins TRBV7-9 and TRBJ2-3; 11 bases align to TRBD2. Germline V gene lookup returns CDR1 SEHNR and CDR2 FQNEAQ (reference sequence). V shed 11 bases and J 2 bases; nucleotides not matched to a gene: 9. CDR3 length: 15 amino acids.

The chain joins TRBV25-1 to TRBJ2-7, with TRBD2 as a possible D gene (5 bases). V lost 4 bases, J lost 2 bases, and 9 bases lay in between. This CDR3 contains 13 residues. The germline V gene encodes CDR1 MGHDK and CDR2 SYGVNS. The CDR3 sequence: CASSGTLTYEQYF. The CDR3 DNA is TGTGCCAGCAGTGGGACTCTAACCTACGAGCAGTACTTC.

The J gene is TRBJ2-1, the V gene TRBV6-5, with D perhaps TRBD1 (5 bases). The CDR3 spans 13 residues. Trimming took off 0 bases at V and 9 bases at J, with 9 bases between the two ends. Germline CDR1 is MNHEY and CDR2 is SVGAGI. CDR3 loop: CASSYSTRAEQFF. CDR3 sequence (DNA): TGTGCCAGCAGTTACTCGACCAGGGCTGAGCAGTTCTTC.

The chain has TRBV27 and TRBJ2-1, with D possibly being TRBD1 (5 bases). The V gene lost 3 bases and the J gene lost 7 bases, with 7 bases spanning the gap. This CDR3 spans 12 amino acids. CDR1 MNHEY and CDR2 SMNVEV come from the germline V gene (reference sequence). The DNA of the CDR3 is TGTGCCAGCAGTTTGCCAGGGAATGAGCAGTTCTTC. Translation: CASSLPGNEQFF.

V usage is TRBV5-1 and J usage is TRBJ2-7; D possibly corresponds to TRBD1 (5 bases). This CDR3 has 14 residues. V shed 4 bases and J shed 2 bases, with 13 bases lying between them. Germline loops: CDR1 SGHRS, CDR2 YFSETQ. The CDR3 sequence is CASSRETGTYEQYF. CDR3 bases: TGCGCCAGCAGCCGAGAAACAGGAACCTACGAGCAGTACTTC.

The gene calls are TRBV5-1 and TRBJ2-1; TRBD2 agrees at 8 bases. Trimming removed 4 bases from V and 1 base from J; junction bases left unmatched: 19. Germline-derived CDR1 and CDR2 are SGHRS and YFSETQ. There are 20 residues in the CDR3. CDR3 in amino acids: CASSRSRGLGILGSYNEQFF. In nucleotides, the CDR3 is TGCGCCAGCAGCCGTTCCAGGGGACTAGGAATTCTCGGGTCCTACAATGAGCAGTTCTTC.

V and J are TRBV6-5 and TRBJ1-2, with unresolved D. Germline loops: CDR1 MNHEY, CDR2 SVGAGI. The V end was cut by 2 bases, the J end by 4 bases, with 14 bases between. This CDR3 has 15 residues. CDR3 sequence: CASSYGRGRIYGYTF. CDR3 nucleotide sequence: TGTGCCAGCAGTTACGGGCGGGGTAGGATCTATGGCTACACCTTC.

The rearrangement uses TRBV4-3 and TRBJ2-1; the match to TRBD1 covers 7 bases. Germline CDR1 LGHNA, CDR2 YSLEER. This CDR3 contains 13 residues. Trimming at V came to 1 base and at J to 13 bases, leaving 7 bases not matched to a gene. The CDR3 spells CASSQVRGLEQFF. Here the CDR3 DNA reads TGCGCCAGCAGCCAAGTCAGGGGGTTGGAACAGTTCTTC.

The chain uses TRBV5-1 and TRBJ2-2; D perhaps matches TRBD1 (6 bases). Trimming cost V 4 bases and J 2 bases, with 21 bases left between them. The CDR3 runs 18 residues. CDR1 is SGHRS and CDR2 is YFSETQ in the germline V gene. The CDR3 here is CASSPVGGLVVNTGELFF. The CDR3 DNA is TGCGCCAGCAGCCCCGTAGGGGGTTTGGTGGTTAACACCGGGGAGCTGTTTTTT.

CDR3 loop: CASSGQERIHSPLHF. In DNA form, the CDR3 reads TGTGCCAGTAGTGGACAGGAAAGAATTCATTCACCCCTCCACTTT. This chain joins TRBV19 and TRBJ1-6, with 7 bases that match TRBD1. CDR1 is LNHDA and CDR2 is SQIVND in the germline V gene (reference sequence). V lost 5 bases, J lost 8 bases, and 9 bases stayed unmatched. The CDR3 has 15 amino acids.